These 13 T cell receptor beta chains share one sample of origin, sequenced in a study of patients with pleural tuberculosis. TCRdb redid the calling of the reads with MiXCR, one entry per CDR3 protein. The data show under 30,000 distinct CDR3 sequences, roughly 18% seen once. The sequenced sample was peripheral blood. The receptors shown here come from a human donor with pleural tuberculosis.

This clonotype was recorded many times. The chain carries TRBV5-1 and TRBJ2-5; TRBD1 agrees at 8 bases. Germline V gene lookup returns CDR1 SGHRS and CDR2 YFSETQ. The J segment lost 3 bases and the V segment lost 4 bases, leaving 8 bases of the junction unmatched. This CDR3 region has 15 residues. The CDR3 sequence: CASSIGTGGEETQYF. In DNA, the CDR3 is TGCGCCAGCAGCATCGGGACAGGCGGAGAAGAGACCCAGTACTTC.

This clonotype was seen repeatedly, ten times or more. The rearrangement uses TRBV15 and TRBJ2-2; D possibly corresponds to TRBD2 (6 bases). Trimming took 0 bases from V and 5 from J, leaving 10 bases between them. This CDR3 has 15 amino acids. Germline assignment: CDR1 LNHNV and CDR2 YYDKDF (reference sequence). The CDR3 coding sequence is TGTGCCACCAGCAGAGATGACAGCGGGACCGGGGAGCTGTTTTTT. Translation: CATSRDDSGTGELFF.

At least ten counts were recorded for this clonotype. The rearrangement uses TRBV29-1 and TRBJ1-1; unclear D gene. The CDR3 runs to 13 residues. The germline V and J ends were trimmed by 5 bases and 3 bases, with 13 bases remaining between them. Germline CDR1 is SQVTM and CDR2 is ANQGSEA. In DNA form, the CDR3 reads TGCAGCGTTATGATCCGCAAAGACACTGAAGCTTTCTTT. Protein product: CSVMIRKDTEAFF.

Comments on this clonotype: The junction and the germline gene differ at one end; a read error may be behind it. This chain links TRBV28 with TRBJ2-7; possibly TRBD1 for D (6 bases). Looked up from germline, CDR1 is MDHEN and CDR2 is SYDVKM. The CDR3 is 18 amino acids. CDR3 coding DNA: TGTGCCTGCAGTACCCCCTTTGGGGGCAAAAATGGACCCTGCGAGCAGTACTTC. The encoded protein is CACSTPFGGKNGPCEQYF.

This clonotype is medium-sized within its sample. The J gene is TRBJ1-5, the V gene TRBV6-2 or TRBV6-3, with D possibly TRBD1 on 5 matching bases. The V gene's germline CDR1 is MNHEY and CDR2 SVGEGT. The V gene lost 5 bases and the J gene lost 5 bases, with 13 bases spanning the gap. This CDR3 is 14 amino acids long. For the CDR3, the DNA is TGTGCCAGCAGTAAGGGGACGGACCATCAGCCCCAGCATTTT. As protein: CASSKGTDHQPQHF.

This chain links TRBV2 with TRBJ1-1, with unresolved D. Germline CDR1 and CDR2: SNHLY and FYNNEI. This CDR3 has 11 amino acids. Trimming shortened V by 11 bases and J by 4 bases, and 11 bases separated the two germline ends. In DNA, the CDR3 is TGTGCCCGCACATTGGGCACTGAAGCTTTCTTT. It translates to CARTLGTEAFF.

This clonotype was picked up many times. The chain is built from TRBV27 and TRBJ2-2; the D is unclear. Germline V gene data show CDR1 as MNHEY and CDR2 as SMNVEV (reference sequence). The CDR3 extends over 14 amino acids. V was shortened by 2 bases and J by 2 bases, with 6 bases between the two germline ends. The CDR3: CASSLAVNTGELFF. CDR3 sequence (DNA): TGTGCCAGCAGTTTAGCAGTCAACACCGGGGAGCTGTTTTTT.

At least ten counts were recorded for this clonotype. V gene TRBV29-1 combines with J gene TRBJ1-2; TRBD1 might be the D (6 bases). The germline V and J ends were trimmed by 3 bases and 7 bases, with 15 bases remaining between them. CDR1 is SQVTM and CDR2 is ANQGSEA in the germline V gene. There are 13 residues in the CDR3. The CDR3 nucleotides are TGCAGCGTTGATAAGGGGGGGATGGGTGGCTACACCTTC. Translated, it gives CSVDKGGMGGYTF.

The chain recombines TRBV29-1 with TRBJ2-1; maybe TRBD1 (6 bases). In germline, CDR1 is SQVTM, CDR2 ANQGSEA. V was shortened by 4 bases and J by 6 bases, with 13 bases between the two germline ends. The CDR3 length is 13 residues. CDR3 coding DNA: TGCAGCGTTGTTGGGGGCACCGGCAATGAGCAGTTCTTC. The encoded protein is CSVVGGTGNEQFF.

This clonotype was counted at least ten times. CDR3 sequence reads: CASSLDGGRGEKLFF. CDR3 DNA sequence: TGTGCCAGCAGCTTAGACGGCGGGAGGGGAGAAAAACTGTTTTTT. The chain recombines TRBV7-2 with TRBJ1-4; TRBD1 is a possible D gene (5 bases). From germline, CDR1 is SGHTA and CDR2 FQGNSA. The CDR3 totals 15 residues. V lost 1 base and J 8 bases, leaving 14 bases between the germline ends.

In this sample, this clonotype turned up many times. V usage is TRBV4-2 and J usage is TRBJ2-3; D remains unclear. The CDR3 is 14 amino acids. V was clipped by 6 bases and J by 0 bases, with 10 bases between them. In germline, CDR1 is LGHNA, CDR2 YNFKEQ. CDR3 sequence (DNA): TGTGCCAGCAGTAAGGCTTCTAGCACAGATACGCAGTATTTT. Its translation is CASSKASSTDTQYF.

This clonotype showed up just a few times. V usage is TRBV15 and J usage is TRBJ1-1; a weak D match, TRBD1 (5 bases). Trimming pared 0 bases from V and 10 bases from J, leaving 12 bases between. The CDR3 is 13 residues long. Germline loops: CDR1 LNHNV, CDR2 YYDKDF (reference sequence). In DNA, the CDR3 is TGTGCCACCAGCAGAGATCTGGAGGGACTAGCTTTCTTT. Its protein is CATSRDLEGLAFF.

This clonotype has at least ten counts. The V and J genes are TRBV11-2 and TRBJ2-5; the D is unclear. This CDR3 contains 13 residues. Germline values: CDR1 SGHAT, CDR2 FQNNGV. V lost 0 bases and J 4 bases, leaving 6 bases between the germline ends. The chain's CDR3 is CASSLDRTETQYF. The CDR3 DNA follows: TGTGCCAGCAGCTTAGATCGGACAGAGACCCAGTACTTC.